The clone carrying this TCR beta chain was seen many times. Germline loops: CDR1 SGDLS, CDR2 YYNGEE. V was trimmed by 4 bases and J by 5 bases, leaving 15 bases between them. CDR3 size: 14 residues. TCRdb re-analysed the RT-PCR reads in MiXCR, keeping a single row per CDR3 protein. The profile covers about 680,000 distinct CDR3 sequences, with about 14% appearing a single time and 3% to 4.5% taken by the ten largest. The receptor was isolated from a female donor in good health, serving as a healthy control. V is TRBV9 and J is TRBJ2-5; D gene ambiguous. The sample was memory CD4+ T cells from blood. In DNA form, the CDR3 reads TGTGCCAGCAGCCCTAACATCTTTGGGGAGACCCAGTACTTC. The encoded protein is CASSPNIFGETQYF.